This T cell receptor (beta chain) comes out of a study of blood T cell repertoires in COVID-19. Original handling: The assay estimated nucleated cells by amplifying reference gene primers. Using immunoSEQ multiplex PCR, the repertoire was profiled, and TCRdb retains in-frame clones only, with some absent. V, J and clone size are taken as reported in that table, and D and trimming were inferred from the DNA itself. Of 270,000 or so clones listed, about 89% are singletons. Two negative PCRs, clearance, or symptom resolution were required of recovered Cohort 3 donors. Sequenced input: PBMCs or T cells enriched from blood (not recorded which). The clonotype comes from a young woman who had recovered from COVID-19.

The CDR3 region is CAWSVIVGQSPLHF. Written as DNA, the CDR3 is TGTGCCTGGAGTGTAATCGTGGGGCAGTCACCCCTCCACTTT. The V and J genes are TRBV30 and TRBJ1-6, with D perhaps matching TRBD1 (5 bases). The CDR3 totals 14 residues. Trimming stripped 0 bases from V and 10 bases from J, with 13 bases between. Germline loops: CDR1 GTSNPN, CDR2 SVGIG (reference sequence). Looking up the rest from reference TRBV30 and TRBJ1-6 gives the full variable domain: SQTIHQWPATLVQPVGSPLSLECTVEGTSNPNLYWYRQAAGRGLQLLFYSVGIGQISSEVPQNLSASRPQDRQFILSSKKLLLSDSGFYLCAWSVIVGQSPLHFGNGTRLTVT.